This T cell receptor (beta chain) was identified during a study of blood T cell repertoires in COVID-19. Measured with immunoSEQ multiplex PCR; TCRdb has only the in-frame clones, and not every one. The data contain about 70,000 clones, about 76% of them singletons. The CDR3 runs 16 residues. The V segment lost 5 bases and the J segment 7 bases; nucleotides outside the gene matches: 14. Germline loops: CDR1 MNHEY, CDR2 SMNVEV (reference sequence). The receptor comes from a woman over 75 with active or convalescent COVID-19. The rearrangement uses TRBV27 and TRBJ2-3, with TRBD2 matching 8 bases. Sequencing input: peripheral blood. For the CDR3, the DNA is TGTGCCAGCAGTGCGGCGGGTGAACGGGGGGGTAATACGCAGTATTTT. Translated, it gives CASSAAGERGGNTQYF.